The 25 T cell receptor beta chains presented below share a single source sample, sequenced in a study of response to subunit inactivated influenza vaccine. TCRdb reprocessed the RT-PCR reads via MiXCR and lists one record per CDR3 protein. The data hold hundreds of thousands of distinct CDR3 sequences, with around 20% observed a single time. Sequences were derived from PBMCs from blood, sampled about 5 days after vaccination. These TCRs come from a man aged 45-60 years who received an inactivated influenza vaccine.

The gene calls are TRBV11-2 and TRBJ2-1; 10 bases line up with TRBD2. The ends lost 4 bases at V and 0 bases at J; junction bases unmatched: 9. From germline, CDR1 is SGHAT and CDR2 FQNNGV. This CDR3 has 18 amino acids. CDR3: CASSSTLAGGLSYNEQFF. The CDR3 nucleotides read TGTGCCAGCAGCTCGACTTTAGCGGGGGGTCTCTCCTACAATGAGCAGTTCTTC.

The chain joins TRBV24-1 to TRBJ2-1; the match to TRBD2 covers 9 bases. The CDR3 runs to 17 residues. Germline V CDR1 and CDR2: KGHDR, SFDVKD. V lost 3 bases and J lost 0; bases outside the gene matches: 5. CDR3 in amino acids: CATSDPLAGSSYNEQFF. The DNA for the CDR3 is TGTGCCACCAGTGATCCTCTAGCGGGAAGCTCCTACAATGAGCAGTTCTTC.

There are a few counts of this clonotype. The rearrangement uses TRBV20-1 and TRBJ2-1; D may be TRBD2 (6 bases). CDR1 is DFQATT and CDR2 is SNEGSKA in the germline V gene (reference sequence). Trimming stripped 7 bases from V and 9 bases from J, with 16 bases between. The CDR3 extends over 12 amino acids. In nucleotides, the CDR3 is TGCAGTGTCCGGGGGAGAGTTGGTGAGCAGTTCTTC. This translates into CSVRGRVGEQFF.

The chain is built from TRBV28 and TRBJ2-1, with 7 bases fitting TRBD2. The germline V gene has CDR1 MDHEN and CDR2 SYDVKM. The CDR3 contains 13 residues. Unmatched junction bases numbered 3, after V lost 2 bases and J lost 8 bases. CDR3 DNA: TGTGCCAGCAGTTTACTAGCGGACTATGAGCAGTTCTTC. It specifies CASSLLADYEQFF.

This clonotype was seen a handful of times. CDR3 sequence reads: CSAIGRGATGPYEQYF. As DNA, the CDR3 is TGCAGTGCTATAGGCAGGGGCGCTACAGGGCCCTACGAGCAGTACTTC. The rearrangement uses TRBV20-1 and TRBJ2-7, with D perhaps TRBD1 (6 bases). There are 16 residues in the CDR3. CDR1 is DFQATT and CDR2 is SNEGSKA in the germline V gene (reference sequence). The germline V and J ends were trimmed by 4 bases and 2 bases, with 21 bases remaining between them.

This clonotype was seen more than once but under ten times. The CDR3 DNA reads as TGTGCCAGCAGCTTAGCGCCCGGGACTGGCAATGAGCAGTTCTTC. This encodes CASSLAPGTGNEQFF. The gene calls are TRBV7-2 and TRBJ2-1; perhaps TRBD2 as D (6 bases). Germline V gene data show CDR1 as SGHTA and CDR2 as FQGNSA. This CDR3 contains 15 residues. V shed 0 bases and J shed 6 bases, with 12 bases lying between them. Filled out from reference TRBV7-2 and TRBJ2-1, the complete variable domain reads GAGVSQSPSNKVTEKGKDVELRCDPISGHTALYWYRQSLGQGLEFLIYFQGNSAPDKSGLPSDRFSAERTGGSVSTLTIQRTQQEDSAVYLCASSLAPGTGNEQFFGPGTRLTVL.

This chain joins TRBV18 and TRBJ2-6; D uncertain. The CDR3 consists of 17 residues. CDR1 is KGHSH and CDR2 is LQKENI in the germline V gene. V was shortened by 6 bases and J by 0 bases, with 15 bases between the two germline ends. The CDR3 nucleotides are TGTGCCAGCTCCCAGAGTCGTGGGCGCTCTGGGGCCAACGTCCTGACTTTC. Translating gives CASSQSRGRSGANVLTF.

The chain has TRBV12-3 or TRBV12-4 and TRBJ2-3; D gene uncertain. Trimming pared 6 bases from V and 0 bases from J, leaving 10 bases between. The CDR3 runs to 14 residues. The CDR3 region is CASRPLGSTDTQYF. DNA for the CDR3: TGTGCCAGCAGGCCTTTAGGTAGCACAGATACGCAGTATTTT.

This chain uses TRBV5-1 with TRBJ2-1, with no clear D. The CDR3 length is 16 residues. V was trimmed by 1 base and J by 3 bases, leaving 14 bases between them. Germline V gives CDR1 SGHRS, CDR2 YFSETQ. CDR3 protein: CASSLYHGAYYNEQFF. CDR3 bases: TGCGCCAGCAGCTTGTACCACGGCGCTTACTACAATGAGCAGTTCTTC.

This clonotype turned up a few times. The rearrangement joins TRBV20-1 to TRBJ2-3; 12 bases agree with TRBD2. Trimming cost V 3 bases and J 2 bases; bases outside gene matches: 3. CDR3 length: 15 amino acids. Germline V gene data show CDR1 as DFQATT and CDR2 as SNEGSKA (reference sequence). The CDR3 loop reads CSASPSGGATDTQYF. Here the CDR3 DNA reads TGCAGTGCTAGCCCTAGCGGGGGGGCCACAGATACGCAGTATTTT.

This clonotype was picked up a small number of times. This chain joins TRBV10-3 and TRBJ2-7; 11 nucleotides line up with TRBD2. The CDR3 runs to 13 residues. V gave up 10 bases and J gave up 9 bases; unmatched junction bases: 11. In germline, CDR1 is ENHRY, CDR2 SYGVKD. DNA of the CDR3: TGTGCCACCCTAGCGGGGGGAGACGAGGTGCAGTACTTC. The encoded protein is CATLAGGDEVQYF.

The J gene is TRBJ1-1, the V gene TRBV7-8; D not resolved. CDR1 is SGHVS, CDR2 FQNEAQ, per germline. Trimming removed 0 bases from V and 1 base from J, with 6 bases in between. The CDR3 extends over 14 amino acids. The CDR3 sequence is CASSLAYRNTEAFF. For the CDR3, the DNA is TGTGCCAGCAGCTTAGCCTACAGGAACACTGAAGCTTTCTTT.

The gene calls are TRBV9 and TRBJ2-1, with 11 bases matching TRBD2. CDR3 size: 16 residues. The germline CDR1 and CDR2 sequences are SGDLS and YYNGEE. Losses at the gene ends were 0 bases for V and 10 bases for J; bases not matched to a gene: 9. CDR3 protein: CASSVGTSGSSGEQFF. DNA of the CDR3: TGTGCCAGCAGCGTAGGTACTAGCGGGAGTTCGGGAGAGCAGTTCTTC. The whole variable domain, remainder taken from reference TRBV9 and TRBJ2-1, is DSGVTQTPKHLITATGQRVTLRCSPRSGDLSVYWYQQSLDQGLQFLIQYYNGEERAKGNILERFSAQQFPDLHSELNLSSLELGDSALYFCASSVGTSGSSGEQFFGPGTRLTVL.

V and J are TRBV5-1 and TRBJ2-7; a possible D gene is TRBD2 (6 bases). V was trimmed by 0 bases and J by 5 bases, leaving 18 bases between them. CDR1 and CDR2 from the germline V gene are SGHRS and YFSETQ. The CDR3 runs 16 residues. CDR3 DNA sequence: TGCGCCAGCAGCTTGGCCCGAGACGGAGGGTCCGACGAGCAGTACTTC. Its protein product is CASSLARDGGSDEQYF.

This clonotype was detected many times. V gene TRBV27 combines with J gene TRBJ1-2; D gene unclear. Trimming left V 6 bases short and J 4 bases short, with 9 bases between. The germline V gene has CDR1 MNHEY and CDR2 SMNVEV (reference sequence). This CDR3 region has 12 residues. CDR3 bases: TGTGCCAGCAGCAGCACTTCCTATGGCTACACCTTC. Translation: CASSSTSYGYTF.

The V gene is TRBV12-3 or TRBV12-4, the J gene TRBJ2-2, with 7 nucleotides matching TRBD2. V shed 7 bases and J 2 bases; nucleotides not matched to a gene: 4. The CDR3 has 14 residues. The CDR3 DNA follows: TGTGCCAGCATTACTAGCGCAAACACCGGGGAGCTGTTTTTT. As protein: CASITSANTGELFF.

This clonotype was recorded a few times. The chain is built from TRBV2 and TRBJ1-5; no clear D gene. Per germline, CDR1 SNHLY and CDR2 FYNNEI. The CDR3 contains 11 residues. V was cut by 6 bases and J by 5 bases, with 5 bases left in between. The CDR3 bases are TGTGCCAGCAGGGCAGATCAGCCCCAGCATTTT. This gives the protein CASRADQPQHF.

This clonotype was detected a few times. V gene TRBV7-2 combines with J gene TRBJ1-4; no clear D gene. In germline, CDR1 is SGHTA, CDR2 FQGNSA. This CDR3 comprises 13 residues. The V end was cut by 5 bases, the J end by 8 bases, with 12 bases between. This chain's CDR3 is CASSQSGLEKLFF. The CDR3 coding sequence is TGTGCCAGCAGCCAAAGCGGTCTGGAAAAACTGTTTTTT.

J is TRBJ1-1 and V is TRBV7-8; no firm D call. V was trimmed by 3 bases and J by 0 bases, leaving 8 bases between them. CDR3 length: 14 residues. Germline assignment: CDR1 SGHVS and CDR2 FQNEAQ. The CDR3, as DNA: TGTGCCAGCAGCTTTGGGCACATGAACACTGAAGCTTTCTTT. Amino acids: CASSFGHMNTEAFF.

The V call is TRBV12-3 or TRBV12-4, the J call TRBJ1-5; 10 bases match TRBD1. V dropped 7 bases and J dropped 4; count of bases not matched to a gene: 7. This CDR3 has 15 amino acids. The CDR3 DNA follows: TGTGCCAGCAAAGAGACAGGGGGCGCGAATCAGCCCCAGCATTTT. Translated, it gives CASKETGGANQPQHF.

The V gene is TRBV5-6, the J gene TRBJ2-1; a weak D match, TRBD2 (6 bases). V shed 3 bases and J shed 5 bases, with 15 bases lying between them. CDR3 length: 15 amino acids. CDR1 and CDR2 (germline): SGHDT, YYEEEE. The CDR3 bases are TGTGCCAGCAGCTCCAGACTAGTTTACGACAATGAGCAGTTCTTC. It yields the protein CASSSRLVYDNEQFF.

The V and J genes are TRBV5-5 and TRBJ2-1; no clear D gene. The V gene's germline CDR1 is SGHKS and CDR2 YYEKEE (reference sequence). CDR3 length equals 13 residues. V shed 4 bases and J shed 9 bases, with 14 bases lying between them. CDR3 residues: CASSGVGAGEQFF. The CDR3 DNA follows: TGTGCCAGCAGCGGGGTGGGTGCCGGTGAGCAGTTCTTC.

The chain carries TRBV20-1 and TRBJ2-3; 9 positions agree with TRBD2. V trimming: 3 bases; J trimming: 12 bases; junction bases outside the gene matches: 13. Germline loops: CDR1 DFQATT, CDR2 SNEGSKA (reference sequence). CDR3 length: 14 amino acids. The CDR3 nucleotides read TGCAGTGCTAGTTCCCTAGCGGGGCCTACCCTTCAGTATTTT. Amino acid sequence: CSASSLAGPTLQYF.

In its sample, this clonotype was seen many times. The chain has TRBV9 and TRBJ2-7; D gene ambiguous. Trimming took 3 bases from V and 6 from J, leaving 19 bases between them. This CDR3 is built from 15 residues. Germline CDR1 is SGDLS and CDR2 is YYNGEE. The CDR3 spells CASSAGGFEVFEQYF. The CDR3, as DNA: TGTGCCAGCAGCGCGGGTGGTTTTGAGGTCTTCGAGCAGTACTTC.

This clonotype was observed a few times. The rearrangement uses TRBV4-2 and TRBJ1-2; tentative D call: TRBD1 (6 bases). The germline V gene has CDR1 LGHNA and CDR2 YNFKEQ. Trimming removed 4 bases from V and 6 bases from J, with 15 bases in between. This CDR3 is built from 14 residues. CDR3 sequence: CASSRTAKEDGYTF. In nucleotides, the CDR3 is TGTGCCAGCAGCCGGACAGCGAAGGAGGATGGCTACACCTTC.